The following is a T cell receptor (beta chain) sequence with its context. Measured with immunoSEQ multiplex PCR; TCRdb has only the in-frame clones, and not every one. The table shows about 170,000 clones, with 84% occurring only once. The CDR3 totals 14 residues. Per germline, CDR1 SGHKS and CDR2 YYEKEE (reference sequence). Germline trimming cut 1 base from V and 4 bases from J; bases unmatched to any gene: 4. This record belongs to a study of blood T cell repertoires in COVID-19. The rearrangement uses TRBV5-5 and TRBJ1-1, with 7 bases matching TRBD1. Sequenced material: peripheral blood. This TCR was sampled from a woman aged 70-85 years with COVID-19, enrolled during active disease. CDR3 amino acids: CASSLKSGGTEAFF. DNA for the CDR3: TGTGCCAGCAGCTTGAAGTCAGGGGGCACTGAAGCTTTCTTT.